This TCR beta chain comes out of a study of T cells in severe cutaneous drug reactions. Whole-study context: Patients were recruited from Taiwan, Thailand and Europe between about 2011 and 2018. Broader study findings: Blister cells averaged roughly 31% and PBMC around 5% TRBV12-4 in carbamazepine-induced Stevens-Johnson syndrome or toxic epidermal necrolysis patients. One public TCRbeta CDR3 appeared in all seven blister samples, averaging roughly 14%.

Carbamazepine had induced Stevens-Johnson syndrome or toxic epidermal necrolysis in the sequenced donors. Germline lookup yields CDR1 SEHNR and CDR2 FQNEAQ (reference sequence). The CDR3 consists of 14 residues. Concerning this clonotype itself: No antigen is known for it.

Bulk and single-cell libraries used iRepertoire multiplex PCR with TCR subtype-specific primers. Multiplex PCR targeting V, D and J genes made bulk TCR beta libraries. TCRdb reprocessed the multiplex PCR reads; each CDR3 protein has one entry and no DNA is given. The clone table shows 2,000 or so distinct CDR3 sequences, with the ten largest holding roughly 30%. The chain couples TRBV7-9 to TRBJ2-7; the D gene TCRdb calls, TRBD1, cannot be checked with no DNA. The source material was PBMCs. The TCR sequence derives from a human donor with Stevens-Johnson syndrome, a severe cutaneous drug reaction. This chain's CDR3 is CASSPGTVSDEQYF.